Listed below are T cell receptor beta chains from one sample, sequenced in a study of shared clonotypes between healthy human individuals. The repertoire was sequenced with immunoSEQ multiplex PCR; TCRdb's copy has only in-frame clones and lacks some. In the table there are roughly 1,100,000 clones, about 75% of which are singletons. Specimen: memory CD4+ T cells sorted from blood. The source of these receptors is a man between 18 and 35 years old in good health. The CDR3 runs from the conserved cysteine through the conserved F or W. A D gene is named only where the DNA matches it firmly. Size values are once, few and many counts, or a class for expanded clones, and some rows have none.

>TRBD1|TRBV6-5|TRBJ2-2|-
TGTGCCAGCAGTTTGAGACAGGGGAGGACCGGGGAGCTGTTTTTT
CASSLRQGRTGELFF
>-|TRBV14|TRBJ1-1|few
TGTGCCAGCAGCCAAAGGGCCGGCAGCACTGAAGCTTTCTTT
CASSQRAGSTEAFF
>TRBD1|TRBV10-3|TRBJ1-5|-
TGTGCCATCAGCACCGGACAGGGGGGGAAGACCCAGCATTTT
CAISTGQGGKTQHF
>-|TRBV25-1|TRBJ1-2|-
TGTGCCAGCAGTGACCCCTTAGGGGGTTTTTATGGCTACACCTTC
CASSDPLGGFYGYTF
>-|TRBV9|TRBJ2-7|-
TGTGCCAGCAGCGGGGGACTTCCGTACGAGCAGTACTTC
CASSGGLPYEQYF
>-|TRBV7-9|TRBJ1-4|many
TGTGCCAGCAGCTCAGGAGCAACTAATGAAAAACTGTTTTTT
CASSSGATNEKLFF
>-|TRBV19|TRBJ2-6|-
TGTGCCAGTAGCATCCCGCGAGGTACTGGGGCCAACGTCCTGACTTTC
CASSIPRGTGANVLTF
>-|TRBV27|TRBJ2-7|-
TGTGCCAGCAGTTTCCCGCTGGAGTTGGAGGGGGCAGGATCCTACGAGCAGTACTTC
CASSFPLELEGAGSYEQYF
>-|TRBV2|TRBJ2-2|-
TGTGCCAGCCGAGGAGGGGGGTACACCGGGGAGCTGTTTTTT
CASRGGGYTGELFF
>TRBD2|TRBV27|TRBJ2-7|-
TGTGCCAGCAGTTTAAAGCCTAGCGGGGGACTCTACGAGCAGTACTTC
CASSLKPSGGLYEQYF
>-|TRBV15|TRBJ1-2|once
TGTGCCACCAGCCGTCCAGATGGCAGGCAGAACTATGGCTACACCTTC
CATSRPDGRQNYGYTF
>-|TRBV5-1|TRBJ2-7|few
TGCGCCAGCAGCAACCGCAACGAGCAGTACTTC
CASSNRNEQYF
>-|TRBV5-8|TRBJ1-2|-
TGTGCCAGCAGCTTGGAACAGATAGTAAACTATGGCTACACCTTC
CASSLEQIVNYGYTF
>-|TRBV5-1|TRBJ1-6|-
TGCGCCAGCAGCTTGGGGGTCAGGGGCTCCTATAATTCACCCCTCCACTTT
CASSLGVRGSYNSPLHF
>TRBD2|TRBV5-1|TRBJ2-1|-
TGCGCCAGCTGTCGTGCGGGGGACTATGAGCAGTTCTTC
CASCRAGDYEQFF
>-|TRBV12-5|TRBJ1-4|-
TGTGCTAGTGGTTTGGTCAGACAGGTCCCTAATGAAAAACTGTTTTTT
CASGLVRQVPNEKLFF
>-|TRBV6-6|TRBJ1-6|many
TGTGCCAGCAGTTACGCCCCACAGGGAGGTTCACCCCTCCACTTT
CASSYAPQGGSPLHF
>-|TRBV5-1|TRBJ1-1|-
TGCGCCAGCAGCCGAGGGGACTTGAACACTGAAGCTTTCTTT
CASSRGDLNTEAFF
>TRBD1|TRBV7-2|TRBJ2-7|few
TGTGCCAGCAGCTTACTGGGACAGGTGAGCTCCTACGAGCAGTACTTC
CASSLLGQVSSYEQYF
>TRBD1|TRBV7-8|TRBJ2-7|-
TGTGCCAGCAGCTTCTTACGGACAGGAAACTCCTACGAGCAGTACTTC
CASSFLRTGNSYEQYF
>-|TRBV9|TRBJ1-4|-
TGTGCCAGCAGCGTAATGTGGGGGAATGAAAAACTGTTTTTT
CASSVMWGNEKLFF
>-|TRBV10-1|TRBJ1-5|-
TGCGCCAGCAGTGAGTCTATTTGGCAGCCCCAGCATTTT
CASSESIWQPQHF
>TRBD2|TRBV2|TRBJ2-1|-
TGTGCCACCCCGGGACTAGCGGGGCTCAGCTCCTACAATGAGCAGTTCTTC
CATPGLAGLSSYNEQFF
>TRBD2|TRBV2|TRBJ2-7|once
TGTGCCAGCAGTGATTGGACTAGCGGGAGGTCCCTACACTTC
CASSDWTSGRSLHF
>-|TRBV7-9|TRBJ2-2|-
TGTGCCAGCAGCGGAGGGGCGTTTGGTGCACGAGGGACCGGGGAGCTGTTTTTT
CASSGGAFGARGTGELFF
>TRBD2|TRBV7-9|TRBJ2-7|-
TGTGCCAGCAGCCCAGATAGCGGGAGGGCCGGCACCTACGAGCAGTACTTC
CASSPDSGRAGTYEQYF
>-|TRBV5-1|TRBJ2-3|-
TGCGCCAGCAGCTTGTTCTCCCGAACTGGAACCGGGATAGGGGCCACAGATACGCAGTATTTT
CASSLFSRTGTGIGATDTQYF
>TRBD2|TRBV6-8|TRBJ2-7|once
TGTGCCAGCACCCCAGCTAGCGGGAGGCCATGGGAGCAGTACTTC
CASTPASGRPWEQYF
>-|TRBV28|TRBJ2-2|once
TGTGAGACTAGTCGGTCGAACACCGGGGAGCTGTTTTTT
CETSRSNTGELFF
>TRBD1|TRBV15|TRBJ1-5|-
TGTGCCACCAGCAGAGAACAGGGGGGGGACCAGCCCCAGCATTTT
CATSREQGGDQPQHF
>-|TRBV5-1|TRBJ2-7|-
TGCGCCAGCAGCTTGGACAGGGCTTCCCACGAGCAGTACTTC
CASSLDRASHEQYF
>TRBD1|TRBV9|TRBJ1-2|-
TGTGCCAGCAGCGCAGGGGGTAGCTATGGCTACACCTTC
CASSAGGSYGYTF
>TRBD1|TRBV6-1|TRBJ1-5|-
TGTGCCAGCAGTGCCGGGACAGGGATGAATCAGCCCCAGCATTTT
CASSAGTGMNQPQHF
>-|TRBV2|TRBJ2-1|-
TGTGCCAGCAGTGACGGACAACCCTACAATGAGCAGTTCTTC
CASSDGQPYNEQFF
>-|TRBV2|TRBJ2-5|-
TGTGCCGGTCAGGGAACCAGCCAAGAGACCCAGTACTTC
CAGQGTSQETQYF
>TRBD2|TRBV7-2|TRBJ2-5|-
TGTGCCAGCAGCTTAGTTAGTCTAGCGGGAGGCGGAATGAACTTC
CASSLVSLAGGGMNF
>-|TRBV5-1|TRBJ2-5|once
TGCGCCAGCAGCGAGGAGACCCCTGGGCGGACCCAGTACTTC
CASSEETPGRTQYF
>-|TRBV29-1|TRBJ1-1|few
TGCAGCGTTGGACAGGCGAACACTGAAGCTTTCTTT
CSVGQANTEAFF
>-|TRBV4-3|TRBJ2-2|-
TGCGCCAGCAGCCAAGGAATAGGCGGGGAGCTGTTTTTT
CASSQGIGGELFF
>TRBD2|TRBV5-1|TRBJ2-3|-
TGCGCCAGCAGCTTCCGGCTAGCGGGCACAGATACGCAGTATTTT
CASSFRLAGTDTQYF
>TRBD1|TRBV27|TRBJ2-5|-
TGTGCCAGCAGTTTATCGGGACAGGGTGAGAAGACCCAGTACTTC
CASSLSGQGEKTQYF
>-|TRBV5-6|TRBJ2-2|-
TGTGCCAGCAGACATGGGCGGCAGGGGAACACCGGGGAGCTGTTTTTT
CASRHGRQGNTGELFF
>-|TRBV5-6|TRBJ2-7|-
TGTGCCAGCAGCCGATCCTCCAAGGGAAGGGGCTCCTACGAGCAGTACTTC
CASSRSSKGRGSYEQYF
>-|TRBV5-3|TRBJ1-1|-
TGTGCCAGAAGCTTGGAGGGTTGGCGGAACACTGAAGCTTTCTTT
CARSLEGWRNTEAFF
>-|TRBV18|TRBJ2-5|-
TGTGCCAGCTCACTCAGTGGACAGCCTCAAGAGACCCAGTACTTC
CASSLSGQPQETQYF
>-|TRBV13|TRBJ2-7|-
TGTGCCAGCAGCTTAGGAGTGGGGGCCTATTCCTCCTACGAGCAGTACTTC
CASSLGVGAYSSYEQYF
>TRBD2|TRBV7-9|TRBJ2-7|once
TGTGCCAGCAGCCCGGGGGGGCATTCCTACGAGCAGTACTTC
CASSPGGHSYEQYF
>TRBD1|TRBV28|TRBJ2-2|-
TGTGCCAGCAGTCAAGGGGACAGGGGCACCGGGGAGCTGTTTTTT
CASSQGDRGTGELFF
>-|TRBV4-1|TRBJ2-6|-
TGCGCCAGCAGCCAAGATTTCGGGACTGGGGCCAACGTCCTGACTTTC
CASSQDFGTGANVLTF
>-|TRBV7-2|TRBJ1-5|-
TGTGCCAGCAGCTTAGGAGGGATCGGGGTGCCCCAGCATTTT
CASSLGGIGVPQHF
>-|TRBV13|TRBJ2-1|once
TGTGCCAGCAGCACCCCCCGGACTGGAACATACAATGAGCAGTTCTTC
CASSTPRTGTYNEQFF
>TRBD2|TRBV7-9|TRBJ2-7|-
TGTGCCAGCAGCCCAAGGCCGGGGGTCAGCGGAGCGGGGATCCTCGAGCAGTACTTC
CASSPRPGVSGAGILEQYF
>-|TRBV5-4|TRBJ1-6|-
TGTGCCAGCAGCCCGTATGATAATTCACCCCTCCACTTT
CASSPYDNSPLHF
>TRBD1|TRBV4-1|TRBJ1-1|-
TGCGCCAGCAGCCAGGGTGGCCGGGGACAGACTGAAGCTTTCTTT
CASSQGGRGQTEAFF